Below, 21 T cell receptor beta chains from the same sample are listed, as sequenced in a study of OX40 agonist ivuxolimab in advanced cancers. Method: immunoSEQ multiplex PCR; TCRdb's copy keeps in-frame clones and lacks some. The data hold over 65,000 clones, with approximately 90% observed a single time. The material sequenced was CD4+ or CD8+ T cells sorted from blood, taken in a trial of the OX40 agonist ivuxolimab. The receptors derive from an adult with an advanced solid tumor such as melanoma, head and neck, liver or kidney cancer.

CDR3: CSARTGLDEQFF. The CDR3 region has the DNA TGCAGCGCCAGGACAGGGTTGGATGAGCAGTTCTTC. The chain combines TRBV29-1 with TRBJ2-1, with TRBD1 matching 8 bases. There are 12 residues in the CDR3. Germline V gives CDR1 SQVTM, CDR2 ANQGSEA. Trimming cost V 7 bases and J 8 bases; bases outside gene matches: 7.

The rearrangement joins TRBV4-2 to TRBJ2-7, with D perhaps given as TRBD1 or TRBD2 (5 bases each). The length of the CDR3 is 13 residues. Germline loops: CDR1 LGHNA, CDR2 YNFKEQ. Trimming shortened V by 6 bases and J by 3 bases, and 12 bases separated the two germline ends. The CDR3 DNA sequence: TGTGCCAGCAGGTTACTTGGGGGCTACGAGCAGTACTTC. Amino acid sequence: CASRLLGGYEQYF.

The V call is TRBV7-3, the J call TRBJ2-3, with 11 bases lining up with TRBD2. CDR3 length: 15 amino acids. V shed 5 bases and J 5 bases; nucleotides not matched to a gene: 6. Germline CDR1 SGHTA, CDR2 FQGTGA. CDR3 amino acids: CASSLSGGAGDTQYF. The CDR3 DNA reads TGTGCCAGCAGCCTTAGCGGGGGGGCCGGAGATACGCAGTATTTT.

The chain has TRBV10-2 and TRBJ2-5; 8 bases match TRBD2. Trimming cost V 4 bases and J 4 bases; bases outside gene matches: 8. The V gene's germline CDR1 is WSHSY and CDR2 SAAADI. The CDR3 sequence is 15 residues long. The CDR3 region has the DNA TGCGCCAGCAGTGCCAGCGGGGGACTCCTAGAGACCCAGTACTTC. This encodes CASSASGGLLETQYF.

The rearrangement joins TRBV5-6 to TRBJ2-3, with D unclear. The V end lost 0 bases, the J end lost 1 base, and 6 bases lay between the germline ends. Germline V gene data show CDR1 as SGHDT and CDR2 as YYEEEE. This CDR3 spans 14 amino acids. The CDR3 protein is CASSLAPGTDTQYF. The CDR3 nucleotides are TGTGCCAGCAGCTTGGCCCCGGGCACAGATACGCAGTATTTT.

The rearrangement uses TRBV4-2 and TRBJ2-5; 8 nucleotides agree with TRBD1. J lost 4 bases, V lost 5 bases, and 12 bases had no gene match. In germline, CDR1 is LGHNA, CDR2 YNFKEQ. This CDR3 has 16 amino acids. DNA of the CDR3: TGTGCCAGCAGCTCCCTGACAGGGGTTTTGGGAGAGACCCAGTACTTC. Protein product: CASSSLTGVLGETQYF.

The chain is built from TRBV2 and TRBJ2-7; possibly TRBD1 for D (6 bases). V was pared by 3 bases and J by 4 bases, with 13 bases between. The CDR3 extends over 14 amino acids. Per germline, CDR1 SNHLY and CDR2 FYNNEI. The chain's CDR3 is CASSDQGTQYEQYF. The CDR3 DNA is TGTGCCAGCAGTGACCAGGGGACACAATACGAGCAGTACTTC.

J is TRBJ1-1 and V is TRBV12-5; perhaps TRBD1 as D (5 bases). The V gene's germline CDR1 is LGHNT and CDR2 FRNRAP. This CDR3 spans 13 amino acids. The V gene lost 6 bases and the J gene lost 6 bases, with 14 bases spanning the gap. Here the CDR3 DNA reads TGTGCTAGTGGGCGAGGACACGCACCTGAAGCTTTCTTT. Amino acids: CASGRGHAPEAFF.

The chain couples TRBV10-2 to TRBJ1-2; 7 bases match TRBD1. The J segment lost 8 bases and the V segment lost 2 bases, leaving 8 bases of the junction unmatched. The CDR3 spans 14 residues. Germline-derived CDR1 and CDR2 are WSHSY and SAAADI. CDR3 sequence (DNA): TGCGCCAGCAGTGAGGTAGGGGGCGACTTGGGCTACACCTTC. Translation gives CASSEVGGDLGYTF.

V is TRBV6-4 and J is TRBJ2-6; a possible D gene is TRBD1 (5 bases). Germline assignment: CDR1 MRHNA and CDR2 SNTAGT. This CDR3 has 15 amino acids. The V gene lost 6 bases and the J gene lost 0 bases, with 9 bases spanning the gap. The CDR3 region is CASSGHHSGANVLTF. CDR3 coding DNA: TGTGCCAGCAGCGGACACCACTCTGGGGCCAACGTCCTGACTTTC.

V usage is TRBV11-2 and J usage is TRBJ1-1, with unresolved D. CDR1 and CDR2 (germline): SGHAT, FQNNGV. The CDR3 covers 13 residues. Deletions cut 1 base from V and 3 bases from J, with 6 bases between. CDR3 sequence: CASSLGRYTEAFF. CDR3 coding DNA: TGTGCCAGCAGCTTAGGGAGATACACTGAAGCTTTCTTT.

J is TRBJ2-1 and V is TRBV5-1; D remains unclear. Germline V gives CDR1 SGHRS, CDR2 YFSETQ. The V end lost 0 bases, the J end lost 7 bases, and 8 bases lay between the germline ends. The CDR3 sequence is 13 residues long. This CDR3 is CASSLVPWNEQFF. DNA of the CDR3: TGCGCCAGCAGCTTGGTGCCGTGGAATGAGCAGTTCTTC.

The rearrangement joins TRBV6-6 to TRBJ2-2, with TRBD1 as a possible D gene (6 bases). Germline V CDR1 and CDR2: MNHNY, SVGAGI (reference sequence). V was clipped by 3 bases and J by 5 bases, with 16 bases between them. There are 16 residues in the CDR3. CDR3 coding DNA: TGTGCCAGCAGTTATTTCCGGACAGCTTCTACCGGGGAGCTGTTTTTT. It specifies CASSYFRTASTGELFF.

The V call is TRBV5-1, the J call TRBJ2-2; 9 nucleotides align to TRBD1. V shed 0 bases, J shed 3 bases, and the junction held 3 bases outside the gene matches. CDR3 length: 16 residues. Germline CDR1 is SGHRS and CDR2 is YFSETQ. The CDR3 here is CASSLVGQGHTGELFF. CDR3 DNA: TGCGCCAGCAGCTTGGTGGGACAGGGACACACCGGGGAGCTGTTTTTT.

The CDR3 sequence: CASSLSAVPPPEQYF. The CDR3 DNA reads as TGTGCCAGCAGCTTATCGGCCGTTCCTCCCCCCGAGCAGTACTTC. The chain employs TRBV7-8 and TRBJ2-7, with unresolved D. With 2 bases removed from V and 6 bases from J, the gap between germline ends came to 17 bases. This CDR3 contains 15 residues. Per the germline V gene, CDR1 is SGHVS and CDR2 is FQNEAQ.

The V call is TRBV6-5, the J call TRBJ2-1, with no clear D. Germline V gives CDR1 MNHEY, CDR2 SVGAGI. The CDR3 length is 16 residues. Trimming removed 4 bases from V and 0 bases from J, with 13 bases in between. CDR3 nucleotide sequence: TGTGCCAGCAGTTCATACATCATTAGCTCCTACAATGAGCAGTTCTTC. Translating it yields CASSSYIISSYNEQFF.

The chain combines TRBV5-5 with TRBJ2-7; D perhaps matches TRBD1 (5 bases). Germline V gene data show CDR1 as SGHKS and CDR2 as YYEKEE (reference sequence). V lost 3 bases, J lost 0 bases, and 13 bases lay in between. The CDR3 is 15 amino acids. CDR3 loop: CASSWGPGHSYEQYF. In nucleotides, the CDR3 is TGTGCCAGCAGCTGGGGCCCGGGTCACTCCTACGAGCAGTACTTC.

The gene calls are TRBV4-1 and TRBJ1-1; no definite D call. The germline V gene encodes CDR1 MGHRA and CDR2 YSYEKL. This CDR3 contains 13 residues. Trimming took off 2 bases at V and 8 bases at J, with 12 bases between the two ends. CDR3 DNA: TGCGCCAGCAGCCAACCGGGCTTTTTGGAAGCTTTCTTT. Translating gives CASSQPGFLEAFF.

The rearrangement links TRBV9 to TRBJ1-3, with D tentatively TRBD1 (5 bases). V lost 0 bases and J 6 bases, leaving 10 bases between the germline ends. The length of the CDR3 is 14 residues. The germline V gene has CDR1 SGDLS and CDR2 YYNGEE. The DNA for the CDR3 is TGTGCCAGCAGCGTAGAAGGAGGGGAAAACACCATATATTTT. Its translation is CASSVEGGENTIYF.

The chain combines TRBV7-3 with TRBJ2-7; unclear D gene. Germline lookup yields CDR1 SGHTA and CDR2 FQGTGA. The CDR3 has 15 amino acids. V was pared by 5 bases and J by 7 bases, with 21 bases between. The CDR3 nucleotides read TGTGCCAGCAGCCCCCGCCCGCCCCCATATGGGGAGCAGTACTTC. Protein sequence: CASSPRPPPYGEQYF.

This clone was found once. The chain uses TRBV27 and TRBJ2-7; D might be TRBD1 or TRBD2, each matching 5 bases. Germline CDR1 reads MNHEY; CDR2 reads SMNVEV (reference sequence). The CDR3 consists of 12 residues. The germline V and J ends were trimmed by 5 bases and 4 bases, with 9 bases remaining between them. The DNA for the CDR3 is TGTGCCAGCAGTCCCTGGGGGTACGAGCAGTACTTC. Its translation is CASSPWGYEQYF.